These 8 T cell receptor beta chains were sequenced from one sample in a study of early T cells in non-severe SARS-CoV-2 infection. TCRdb itself ran the 5' RACE reads through MiXCR, one entry per CDR3 protein. The table has roughly 100,000 distinct CDR3 sequences, roughly 12% seen once; the top ten hold approximately 4%. The sample consisted of whole blood, taken at baseline. Every receptor here comes from an adult who was a healthcare worker with PCR-confirmed SARS-CoV-2 infection or an uninfected control (not recorded which).

This clonotype was detected a few times. The chain combines TRBV12-3 or TRBV12-4 with TRBJ2-1; 7 bases align to TRBD2. Unmatched junction bases numbered 15, after V lost 6 bases and J lost 7 bases. This CDR3 has 16 amino acids. DNA for the CDR3: TGTGCCAGCAGCCTCAACCCGGGACTACCATCTAATGAGCAGTTCTTC. It codes for CASSLNPGLPSNEQFF.

This clonotype was seen more than once but under ten times. The CDR3 here is CASSPRGLAGFSGANVLTF. The CDR3 DNA is TGTGCCAGCAGCCCCAGGGGACTAGCGGGCTTCTCTGGGGCCAACGTCCTGACTTTC. The chain employs TRBV5-5 and TRBJ2-6, with 12 bases lining up with TRBD2. Germline lookup yields CDR1 SGHKS and CDR2 YYEKEE (reference sequence). CDR3 length: 19 residues. V shed 4 bases and J 0 bases; nucleotides not matched to a gene: 8.

The chain recombines TRBV7-9 with TRBJ2-1, with 8 bases identical to TRBD2. Per germline, CDR1 SEHNR and CDR2 FQNEAQ (reference sequence). With 0 bases clipped from V and 8 bases from J, the junction kept 9 bases outside the gene matches. This CDR3 is 16 amino acids long. CDR3 nucleotide sequence: TGTGCCAGCAGCTTAGCGATAGCGGGGACCCTAGATGAGCAGTTCTTC. Translating gives CASSLAIAGTLDEQFF.

The V call is TRBV11-2, the J call TRBJ2-1; tentatively, D is TRBD1 or TRBD2 (5 bases each). Germline values: CDR1 SGHAT, CDR2 FQNNGV. This CDR3 comprises 16 residues. Trimming took 5 bases from V and 3 from J, leaving 17 bases between them. The CDR3 is CASSLVRGIIYNEQFF. In nucleotides, the CDR3 is TGTGCCAGCAGCCTCGTGAGGGGAATAATCTACAATGAGCAGTTCTTC.

The table lists this clonotype with a few counts. The chain couples TRBV11-2 to TRBJ2-7; 9 bases are shared with TRBD1. Germline V gene data show CDR1 as SGHAT and CDR2 as FQNNGV. This CDR3 region has 13 residues. The trim removed 5 bases at V and 3 bases at J, leaving 2 bases unmatched. CDR3 residues: CASSQDRGYEQYF. Here the CDR3 DNA reads TGTGCCAGCAGCCAGGACAGGGGCTACGAGCAGTACTTC.

The V call is TRBV18, the J call TRBJ1-1; TRBD1 agrees at 7 bases. The ends lost 6 bases at V and 8 bases at J; junction bases unmatched: 6. The CDR3 is made up of 12 amino acids. Germline V lookup: CDR1 KGHSH, CDR2 LQKENI. This CDR3 is CASSQRQGEAFF. CDR3 bases: TGTGCCAGCTCCCAACGACAGGGAGAAGCTTTCTTT.

The table lists this clonotype with a few counts. CDR3: CASSFWENYGYTF. The CDR3 DNA reads TGTGCCAGCAGCTTCTGGGAGAACTATGGCTACACCTTC. The chain links TRBV5-6 to TRBJ1-2, with D hard to call. In germline, CDR1 is SGHDT, CDR2 YYEEEE. V lost 2 bases to trimming and J lost 2 bases, with 7 bases between them. The CDR3 length is 13 residues.

Remarks on this clonotype: Lacking the conserved final phenylalanine or tryptophan, this CDR3 likely reflects a read error. The CDR3 loop reads CASSPTSGITDTQYL. In DNA, the CDR3 is TGTGCCAGCAGCCCGACTAGCGGGATCACAGATACGCAGTATCTT. J is TRBJ2-3 and V is TRBV5-4, with 11 nucleotides matching TRBD2. Germline loops: CDR1 SGHNT, CDR2 YYREEE (reference sequence). The CDR3 has 15 amino acids. V lost 4 bases and J lost 2; bases outside the gene matches: 3.